A single sample gave rise to the 30 T cell receptor beta chains below, sequenced in a study of beta chain features in type 1 diabetes. The study's findings and limits: All four CD4+ subsets from Type 1 diabetes patients carried moderately but significantly shorter TCRB CDR3s.

What these receptors recognize is not known. Sequenced material consisted of expressed TCRB transcripts (all of the isolated RNA was reverse transcribed). Profiled with immunoSEQ multiplex PCR; TCRdb holds only in-frame clones, not every one. There are over 650,000 clones in the sample; about 14% occur only once, and less than 0.04% lies in the top ten. Sequencing was done on a sample of naive CD4+ T cells from blood. Every receptor here comes from a man aged 18 to 30 with type 1 diabetes.

The chain couples TRBV2 to TRBJ1-6; 8 bases fit TRBD1. The ends lost 10 bases at V and 10 bases at J; junction bases unmatched: 9. CDR3 length: 13 amino acids. Germline V lookup: CDR1 SNHLY, CDR2 FYNNEI. CDR3 protein: CAKTGQGSSPLHF. The CDR3 nucleotides are TGTGCCAAGACCGGACAGGGCAGCTCACCCCTCCACTTT.

The chain has TRBV7-9 and TRBJ1-2; TRBD1 agrees at 7 bases. CDR3 length: 14 amino acids. Germline V lookup: CDR1 SEHNR, CDR2 FQNEAQ (reference sequence). Germline trimming cut 1 base from V and 4 bases from J; bases unmatched to any gene: 3. In DNA, the CDR3 is TGTGCCAGCAGCTTAGAGGGGGCAGCCTATGGCTACACCTTC. Its translation is CASSLEGAAYGYTF. The full variable domain, its missing parts supplied by reference TRBV7-9 and TRBJ1-2, is DTGVSQNPRHKITKRGQNVTFRCDPISEHNRLYWYRQTLGQGPEFLTYFQNEAQLEKSRLLSDRFSAERPKGSFSTLEIQRTEQGDSAMYLCASSLEGAAYGYTFGSGTRLTVV.

This clone has only a few counts. This rearrangement joins TRBV28 to TRBJ1-2; no clear D. Trimming took off 2 bases at V and 7 bases at J, with 11 bases between the two ends. The CDR3 contains 13 residues. Germline V gene lookup returns CDR1 MDHEN and CDR2 SYDVKM. CDR3 nucleotide sequence: TGTGCCAGCAGTTTAATACAGCGGGGTGGCTACACCTTC. This translates into CASSLIQRGGYTF.

This clone was seen a handful of times. The V gene is TRBV6-1, the J gene TRBJ1-5; unclear D gene. Between the trimmed V and J ends, which lost 6 bases and 11 bases, there was a span of 14 bases. The CDR3 extends over 12 amino acids. In germline, CDR1 is MNHNS, CDR2 SASEGT. The CDR3 bases are TGTGCCAGCAGCTACCCGGCCCGGGCCCAGCATTTT. This codes for CASSYPARAQHF.

This clone came up once. A read error may account for a junction end that differs from germline. V is TRBV2 and J is TRBJ2-1; 13 bases line up with TRBD2. Germline CDR1 SNHLY, CDR2 FYNNEI. The CDR3 consists of 20 residues. The DNA of the CDR3 is TGTACCAGCAGGGGAAATGTAGGACTAGCGGGAGTTACAGGCGGGAATGAGCAGTTCTTC. Residues: CTSRGNVGLAGVTGGNEQFF.

The gene calls are TRBV4-3 and TRBJ1-4; D uncertain. V lost 1 base, J lost 0 bases, and 9 bases lay in between. The CDR3 runs to 16 residues. Germline V CDR1 and CDR2: LGHNA, YSLEER. CDR3 in DNA: TGCGCCAGCAGCCAAGGAGAAGCTGCAACTAATGAAAAACTGTTTTTT. The encoded protein is CASSQGEAATNEKLFF.

The chain combines TRBV19 with TRBJ1-2, with D possibly matching TRBD1 (5 bases). This CDR3 is built from 13 residues. Germline V gene sequence: CDR1 LNHDA, CDR2 SQIVND (reference sequence). Between the trimmed V and J ends, which lost 5 bases and 4 bases, there was a span of 11 bases. CDR3: CASSPPGTYGYTF. The CDR3, as DNA: TGTGCCAGTAGTCCCCCGGGGACCTATGGCTACACCTTC. The full variable domain, its missing parts supplied by reference TRBV19 and TRBJ1-2, is DGGITQSPKYLFRKEGQNVTLSCEQNLNHDAMYWYRQDPGQGLRLIYYSQIVNDFQKGDIAEGYSVSREKKESFPLTVTSAQKNPTAFYLCASSPPGTYGYTFGSGTRLTVV.

This chain joins TRBV29-1 and TRBJ1-2; 8 bases line up with TRBD1. After removal of 4 bases from V and 4 bases from J, the junction contained 8 bases not matched to a gene. The CDR3 contains 14 residues. Germline V lookup: CDR1 SQVTM, CDR2 ANQGSEA. The CDR3 DNA sequence: TGCAGCGTTGTCCCACAGGGGGTCGGCTATGGCTACACCTTC. Translated: CSVVPQGVGYGYTF.

In its sample, this clone was seen a few times. The gene calls are TRBV5-4 and TRBJ1-4; a possible D gene is TRBD1 (5 bases). Trimming took 4 bases from V and 5 from J, leaving 18 bases between them. Germline CDR1 SGHNT, CDR2 YYREEE (reference sequence). CDR3 length equals 16 residues. CDR3 DNA sequence: TGTGCCAGCAGCCCCACAGGATCTTCTGGAAATGAAAAACTGTTTTTT. It specifies CASSPTGSSGNEKLFF. The complete variable domain, with remaining parts taken from reference TRBV5-4 and TRBJ1-4, reads ETGVTQSPTHLIKTRGQQVTLRCSSQSGHNTVSWYQQALGQGPQFIFQYYREEENGRGNFPPRFSGLQFPNYSSELNVNALELDDSALYLCASSPTGSSGNEKLFFGSGTQLSVL.

A few counts support this clone. The V call is TRBV6-5, the J call TRBJ2-7; 7 nucleotides agree with TRBD1. After removal of 6 bases from V and 10 bases from J, the junction contained 9 bases not matched to a gene. Germline V CDR1 and CDR2: MNHEY, SVGAGI. The CDR3 extends over 12 amino acids. The CDR3 nucleotides read TGTGCCAGCAGCCTGCTAGGGGGCAGCCAGTACTTC. Protein: CASSLLGGSQYF.

This clone was recorded a few times. The chain is built from TRBV21-1 and TRBJ1-1; the table's TRBD1 call for D was not verified on the DNA. TRBV21-1 is tagged as a pseudogene. CDR3 size: 14 residues. Here the CDR3 DNA reads TGTGCCAGCACACGGGACAGGATGTACACTGAAGCTTTCTTT. Its protein is CASTRDRMYTEAFF.

J is TRBJ2-3 and V is TRBV4-1; no clear D. Looked up from germline, CDR1 is MGHRA and CDR2 is YSYEKL. The V gene lost 0 bases and the J gene lost 3 bases, with 13 bases spanning the gap. The CDR3 has 16 residues. The CDR3 region is CASSQDRGARTDTQYF. The CDR3 DNA reads as TGCGCCAGCAGCCAAGATAGAGGCGCGAGGACAGATACGCAGTATTTT.

Only a few counts were recorded for this clone. The chain is built from TRBV2 and TRBJ2-1, with D possibly TRBD2 on 5 matching bases. V lost 7 bases and J lost 0, with 16 bases in between. Germline CDR1 is SNHLY and CDR2 is FYNNEI. This CDR3 has 16 residues. CDR3 coding DNA: TGTGCCAGCAAGGCTAGCATAATTGGCTCCTACAATGAGCAGTTCTTC. It specifies CASKASIIGSYNEQFF.

This clone has a handful of counts. The rearrangement links TRBV5-1 to TRBJ2-5; weak D call: TRBD1 (5 bases). Germline V gene data show CDR1 as SGHRS and CDR2 as YFSETQ. The V end lost 4 bases, the J end lost 5 bases, and 21 bases lay between the germline ends. The length of the CDR3 is 16 residues. CDR3 nucleotide sequence: TGCGCCAGCAGCGCCGCTGGTAGTCTAAAGGGGGAGACCCAGTACTTC. This sequence encodes CASSAAGSLKGETQYF.

This clone has only a few counts. This CDR3 is also generated by other DNA sequences in the sample. This rearrangement joins TRBV18 to TRBJ2-7; a possible D gene is TRBD1 (5 bases). Germline V gene lookup returns CDR1 KGHSH and CDR2 LQKENI. The CDR3 contains 13 residues. Trimming shortened V by 0 bases and J by 2 bases, and 5 bases separated the two germline ends. The DNA of the CDR3 is TGTGCCAGCTCACCACCAGGGGCCTACGAGCAGTACTTC. It translates to CASSPPGAYEQYF.

Only a few counts were recorded for this clone. The chain has TRBV5-4 and TRBJ2-7, with 7 bases aligning to TRBD2. This CDR3 region has 14 residues. V shed 3 bases, J shed 2 bases, and the junction held 5 bases outside the gene matches. Germline V lookup: CDR1 SGHNT, CDR2 YYREEE (reference sequence). In DNA, the CDR3 is TGTGCCAGCAGCTCCGGGGGGATACCCTACGAGCAGTACTTC. Translating gives CASSSGGIPYEQYF.

This chain uses TRBV2 with TRBJ2-5; unclear D gene. Germline lookup yields CDR1 SNHLY and CDR2 FYNNEI. V lost 4 bases, J lost 1 base, and 10 bases lay in between. The CDR3 extends over 14 amino acids. The CDR3 spells CASSVSATQETQYF. CDR3 bases: TGTGCCAGCAGTGTATCGGCCACCCAAGAGACCCAGTACTTC.

This clone was picked up a small number of times. V usage is TRBV29-1 and J usage is TRBJ2-7; D unresolved. V lost 4 bases, J lost 0 bases, and 10 bases lay in between. The CDR3 is 13 residues long. Per germline, CDR1 SQVTM and CDR2 ANQGSEA. The CDR3 here is CSVGIRSSYEQYF. The CDR3 coding sequence is TGCAGCGTTGGAATAAGGAGCTCCTACGAGCAGTACTTC.

The chain is built from TRBV29-1 and TRBJ1-1; a possible D gene is TRBD1 (6 bases). CDR3 length: 14 residues. Between the trimmed V and J ends, which lost 6 bases and 2 bases, there was a span of 16 bases. The germline CDR1 and CDR2 sequences are SQVTM and ANQGSEA. The CDR3 DNA sequence: TGCAGCGTGGCGACAAGGACAGTCAACACTGAAGCTTTCTTT. Its translation: CSVATRTVNTEAFF.

This clone has a handful of counts. The rearrangement uses TRBV5-1 and TRBJ1-1; 7 positions agree with TRBD1. Germline V lookup: CDR1 SGHRS, CDR2 YFSETQ. This CDR3 has 14 residues. V lost 4 bases, J lost 3 bases, and 6 bases stayed unmatched. The CDR3 spells CASSGGTADTEAFF. Here the CDR3 DNA reads TGCGCCAGCAGCGGAGGGACAGCGGACACTGAAGCTTTCTTT.

V is TRBV5-1 and J is TRBJ2-3, with D possibly TRBD2 on 5 matching bases. The ends were cut back, 1 base at V and 4 bases at J, with 13 bases in the middle. Germline V CDR1 and CDR2: SGHRS, YFSETQ. CDR3 size: 15 residues. The CDR3 sequence is CASSLTLASADTQYF. The CDR3 nucleotides read TGCGCCAGCAGCTTGACCCTAGCCTCCGCAGATACGCAGTATTTT.

The CDR3 nucleotides read TGCGCCAGCAGTTGGGCCGGACAGGGAACTTATGGCTACACCTTC. It yields the protein CASSWAGQGTYGYTF. The chain couples TRBV4-3 to TRBJ1-2; 8 bases agree with TRBD1. Germline assignment: CDR1 LGHNA and CDR2 YSLEER. The CDR3 has 15 residues. V was pared by 6 bases and J by 5 bases, with 11 bases of the junction left unmatched.

This clone was recorded a few times. The rearrangement links TRBV11-2 to TRBJ2-4; possibly TRBD1 for D (5 bases). CDR3 length: 16 amino acids. V was clipped by 2 bases and J by 0 bases, with 11 bases between them. CDR1 is SGHAT and CDR2 is FQNNGV in the germline V gene. The CDR3 DNA reads TGTGCCAGCAGCTTAAGGGGCCCTCAAGCCAAAAACATTCAGTACTTC. It translates to CASSLRGPQAKNIQYF.

The rearrangement joins TRBV25-1 to TRBJ2-3; TRBD2 might be the D (7 bases). V shed 3 bases and J shed 2 bases, with 12 bases lying between them. The CDR3 contains 15 residues. Germline V gene sequence: CDR1 MGHDK, CDR2 SYGVNS. The CDR3 sequence: CASSERGPLTDTQYF. CDR3 coding DNA: TGTGCCAGCAGTGAGCGGGGGCCCCTCACAGATACGCAGTATTTT.

The gene calls are TRBV2 and TRBJ1-5; D is unclear. The ends were cut back, 6 bases at V and 4 bases at J, with 10 bases in the middle. Germline lookup yields CDR1 SNHLY and CDR2 FYNNEI. This CDR3 region has 13 residues. CDR3 sequence (DNA): TGTGCCAGCAGCGAGAGGATGAATCAGCCCCAGCATTTT. This gives the protein CASSERMNQPQHF.

This clone showed up just a few times. This chain's CDR3 is CASSLVRDTTYNSPLHF. In DNA form, the CDR3 reads TGTGCCAGCAGCTTAGTCAGGGATACAACCTATAATTCACCCCTCCACTTT. The chain has TRBV7-2 and TRBJ1-6; D is possibly TRBD1 (5 bases). Germline lookup yields CDR1 SGHTA and CDR2 FQGNSA. V was pared by 1 base and J by 2 bases, with 12 bases between. CDR3 size: 17 residues.

This clone came up a few times. The chain uses TRBV14 and TRBJ1-1; D uncertain. V gave up 1 base and J gave up 4 bases, with 7 bases separating them. This CDR3 has 13 amino acids. From germline, CDR1 is SGHDN and CDR2 FVKESK. CDR3 region: CASSQGSFTEAFF. For the CDR3, the DNA is TGTGCCAGCAGCCAAGGGTCATTCACTGAAGCTTTCTTT.

The J gene is TRBJ2-7, the V gene TRBV19; 8 positions agree with TRBD1. The CDR3 spans 17 residues. V lost 0 bases to trimming and J lost 2 bases; unmatched junction nucleotides: 9. Germline values: CDR1 LNHDA, CDR2 SQIVND (reference sequence). CDR3 in DNA: TGTGCCAGTAGTATAGATGGCGGGACAGGATTGCCCTACGAGCAGTACTTC. It yields the protein CASSIDGGTGLPYEQYF.

In this sample, this clone turned up a few times. The chain employs TRBV29-1 and TRBJ1-3; no firm D call. The CDR3 has 12 residues. CDR1 SQVTM and CDR2 ANQGSEA come from the germline V gene. V was shortened by 4 bases and J by 0 bases, with 4 bases between the two germline ends. The DNA of the CDR3 is TGCAGCGTTGTTGACTCTGGAAACACCATATATTTT. This gives the protein CSVVDSGNTIYF.

V gene TRBV30 combines with J gene TRBJ2-5; TRBD2 matches 7 bases. CDR1 and CDR2 (germline): GTSNPN, SVGIG (reference sequence). The CDR3 covers 14 residues. With 2 bases clipped from V and 11 bases from J, the junction kept 14 bases outside the gene matches. CDR3 protein: CAWSFASGLGEQYF. CDR3 sequence (DNA): TGTGCCTGGAGTTTCGCTAGCGGCCTGGGAGAGCAGTACTTC. Full variable domain (missing parts from reference TRBV30 and TRBJ2-5): SQTIHQWPATLVQPVGSPLSLECTVEGTSNPNLYWYRQAAGRGLQLLFYSVGIGQISSEVPQNLSASRPQDRQFILSSKKLLLSDSGFYLCAWSFASGLGEQYFGPGTRLLVL.